Listed here are 21 T cell receptor beta chains from one sample, sequenced in a study of response to subunit inactivated influenza vaccine. TCRdb used MiXCR to reprocess the RT-PCR reads, holding one entry per CDR3 protein. Of about 570,000 distinct CDR3 sequences listed, approximately 10% were seen once; the top ten hold approximately 9.9%. The same data also went into a second study, on T cells expressing NK-cell markers. This second report adds: TCR beta cDNA was generated via 5'RACE template switching incorporating UMIs.

Material: PBMCs from blood, obtained on the day of vaccination. These receptors all come from a man in his forties or fifties who received an inactivated influenza vaccine.

The gene calls are TRBV12-3 or TRBV12-4 and TRBJ2-1, with 8 nucleotides matching TRBD1. This CDR3 contains 12 residues. V shed 6 bases, J shed 16 bases, and the junction held 11 bases outside the gene matches. Here the CDR3 reads CASSSAGTGSFF. The CDR3 DNA reads TGTGCCAGCAGCTCGGCCGGGACAGGTTCATTCTTC.

This clonotype was counted a few times. V is TRBV6-5 and J is TRBJ2-1; the match to TRBD1 covers 7 bases. This CDR3 is 14 amino acids long. The germline gives CDR1 MNHEY, CDR2 SVGAGI. The trim removed 2 bases at V and 8 bases at J, leaving 6 bases unmatched. CDR3 in DNA: TGTGCCAGCAGTTACGGACAGGTCAGGGATGAGCAGTTCTTC. The encoded protein is CASSYGQVRDEQFF.

There are many counts of this clonotype. The chain has TRBV5-1 and TRBJ1-1; tentative D call: TRBD1 (6 bases). The CDR3 runs to 13 residues. CDR1 is SGHRS, CDR2 YFSETQ, per germline. Trimming removed 2 bases at V and 7 bases at J, with 12 bases between. The CDR3 DNA follows: TGCGCCAGCAGCTTTCAGGGGAAGAGTGAAGCTTTCTTT. Protein sequence: CASSFQGKSEAFF.

In this sample, this clonotype turned up many times. The chain employs TRBV10-3 and TRBJ1-3; 9 nucleotides line up with TRBD1. The CDR3 loop spans 14 amino acids. The germline V gene encodes CDR1 ENHRY and CDR2 SYGVKD. V was clipped by 6 bases and J by 4 bases; unmatched bases: 4. CDR3 amino acids: CAIRGQGLGNTIYF. The CDR3 DNA sequence: TGTGCCATCAGAGGACAGGGGTTGGGAAACACCATATATTTT.

A few counts support this clonotype. The V and J genes are TRBV7-9 and TRBJ2-6, with a possible D match to TRBD1 (6 bases). Germline CDR1 is SEHNR and CDR2 is FQNEAQ (reference sequence). This CDR3 has 17 residues. Trimming left V 5 bases short and J 0 bases short, with 14 bases between. CDR3 sequence (DNA): TGTGCCAGCAGCCCGAGCACAGGGCTCTCTGGGGCCAACGTCCTGACTTTC. Amino acids: CASSPSTGLSGANVLTF.

This clonotype showed up many times. J is TRBJ1-3 and V is TRBV11-2, with TRBD1 identical over 7 bases. Germline V CDR1 and CDR2: SGHAT, FQNNGV. There are 16 residues in the CDR3. J gave up 1 base and V 3 bases, and 6 bases lay outside the gene matches. The CDR3 sequence is CASSFPPTGSGNTIYF. The DNA for the CDR3 is TGTGCCAGCAGCTTCCCCCCGACAGGGTCTGGAAACACCATATATTTT.

This clonotype has at least ten counts. The chain couples TRBV5-1 to TRBJ2-1; 9 bases map to TRBD2. Germline-derived CDR1 and CDR2 are SGHRS and YFSETQ. V dropped 6 bases and J dropped 8; count of bases not matched to a gene: 9. The CDR3 length is 14 residues. Written as DNA, the CDR3 is TGCGCCAGCAAGGTCGGCGGGAGGGTCGATGAGCAGTTCTTC. It encodes CASKVGGRVDEQFF.

This clonotype has a count of ten or more. The V gene is TRBV29-1, the J gene TRBJ2-5, with a tentative D call TRBD1 (6 bases). The V end lost 7 bases, the J end lost 5 bases, and 14 bases lay between the germline ends. This CDR3 spans 12 amino acids. Germline assignment: CDR1 SQVTM and CDR2 ANQGSEA. Here the CDR3 DNA reads TGCAGCGGGACGGACAGTAGGGAGACCCAGTACTTC. Amino acids: CSGTDSRETQYF.

V is TRBV11-2 and J is TRBJ2-3, with unresolved D. In germline, CDR1 is SGHAT, CDR2 FQNNGV. CDR3 size: 18 residues. V lost 1 base to trimming and J lost 6 bases, with 23 bases between them. This CDR3 is CASSLVGRGGSRWDTQYF. CDR3 DNA: TGTGCCAGCAGCTTAGTAGGTCGCGGCGGTTCCCGTTGGGATACGCAGTATTTT.

This clonotype was detected ten times or more. The V and J genes are TRBV5-1 and TRBJ2-5, with 7 positions matching TRBD1. The CDR3 sequence is 15 residues long. Trimming at V came to 4 bases and at J to 0 bases, leaving 6 bases not matched to a gene. The germline V gene encodes CDR1 SGHRS and CDR2 YFSETQ. CDR3 sequence (DNA): TGCGCCAGCAGCCGGGGACAGATGTACCAAGAGACCCAGTACTTC. As protein: CASSRGQMYQETQYF. The full variable domain, its missing parts supplied by reference TRBV5-1 and TRBJ2-5, is KAGVTQTPRYLIKTRGQQVTLSCSPISGHRSVSWYQQTPGQGLQFLFEYFSETQRNKGNFPGRFSGRQFSNSRSEMNVSTLELGDSALYLCASSRGQMYQETQYFGPGTRLLVL.

This clonotype was seen a handful of times. CDR3 nucleotide sequence: TGTGCCAGCAGCGTGCAGAGTGGGAGCTCTGGAAACACCATATATTTT. This codes for CASSVQSGSSGNTIYF. The rearrangement uses TRBV11-2 and TRBJ1-3, with D uncertain. Germline lookup yields CDR1 SGHAT and CDR2 FQNNGV. The CDR3 is made up of 16 amino acids. With 5 bases removed from V and 0 bases from J, the gap between germline ends came to 14 bases. Looking up the rest from reference TRBV11-2 and TRBJ1-3 gives the full variable domain: EAGVAQSPRYKIIEKRQSVAFWCNPISGHATLYWYQQILGQGPKLLIQFQNNGVVDDSQLPKDRFSAERLKGVDSTLKIQPAKLEDSAVYLCASSVQSGSSGNTIYFGEGSWLTVV.

This clonotype was seen many times. The chain links TRBV12-3 or TRBV12-4 to TRBJ2-3, with no clear D. V gave up 5 bases and J gave up 2 bases, with 14 bases separating them. The CDR3 extends over 15 amino acids. Here the CDR3 reads CASSPRRGYTDTQYF. For the CDR3, the DNA is TGTGCCAGCAGTCCACGTCGAGGATACACAGATACGCAGTATTTT.

The chain uses TRBV6-1 and TRBJ1-6; D unresolved. Trimming shortened V by 0 bases and J by 9 bases, and 9 bases separated the two germline ends. CDR3 length equals 14 residues. CDR1 and CDR2 (germline): MNHNS, SASEGT. The CDR3 DNA sequence: TGTGCCAGCAGTGAAGCGCTCGTGTTTTCACCCCTCCACTTT. This sequence encodes CASSEALVFSPLHF.

The rearrangement joins TRBV20-1 to TRBJ2-3, with D maybe TRBD2 (6 bases). The ends were cut back, 3 bases at V and 6 bases at J, with 19 bases in the middle. Germline CDR1 reads DFQATT; CDR2 reads SNEGSKA (reference sequence). The CDR3 is 15 residues long. The DNA for the CDR3 is TGCAGTGCTAGGGCCCCCTTCCTAGCGTCCGATACGCAGTATTTT. Its translation: CSARAPFLASDTQYF.

In this sample, this clonotype turned up many times. This chain uses TRBV5-1 with TRBJ2-4, with D perhaps TRBD1 (5 bases). Germline assignment: CDR1 SGHRS and CDR2 YFSETQ. The V and J ends lost 0 bases and 9 bases respectively, with 10 bases between them. This CDR3 has 13 amino acids. The CDR3 loop is CASSLGTTVIQYF. The CDR3 DNA sequence: TGCGCCAGCAGCTTGGGGACAACTGTCATTCAGTACTTC.

This sequence joins TRBV6-1 and TRBJ2-7, with 12 bases that match TRBD2. The CDR3 is 17 residues long. Germline lookup yields CDR1 MNHNS and CDR2 SASEGT. Trimming cost V 6 bases and J 3 bases; bases outside gene matches: 12. In DNA form, the CDR3 reads TGTGCCAGCAGAAAGAGGTTGACTAGCGGGAGTTTCTACGAGCAGTACTTC. It is translated as CASRKRLTSGSFYEQYF.

This clonotype came up many times. CDR3 loop: CASSLFSVLETQYF. The CDR3 DNA reads as TGTGCCAGCAGCTTATTTAGCGTTCTAGAGACCCAGTACTTC. The rearrangement links TRBV7-8 to TRBJ2-5; possibly TRBD2 for D (5 bases). CDR1 is SGHVS, CDR2 FQNEAQ, per germline. CDR3 size: 14 residues. The germline V and J ends were trimmed by 2 bases and 4 bases, with 11 bases remaining between them. Supplemented by reference TRBV7-8 and TRBJ2-5, the full variable domain reads GAGVSQSPRYKVAKRGQDVALRCDPISGHVSLFWYQQALGQGPEFLTYFQNEAQLDKSGLPSDRFFAERPEGSVSTLKIQRTQQEDSAVYLCASSLFSVLETQYFGPGTRLLVL.

This chain links TRBV20-1 with TRBJ2-4, with 9 bases lining up with TRBD2. The CDR3 has 19 residues. The junction had 20 bases not matched to a gene; V was cut back by 8 bases and J by 0 bases. Germline lookup yields CDR1 DFQATT and CDR2 SNEGSKA (reference sequence). The CDR3: CSSAALTSGEGLAKNIQYF. For the CDR3, the DNA is TGCAGTTCCGCCGCGCTGACTAGCGGAGAGGGACTAGCCAAAAACATTCAGTACTTC.

This chain connects TRBV4-3 to TRBJ2-7; 9 positions agree with TRBD1. Germline trimming cut 3 bases from V and 2 bases from J; bases unmatched to any gene: 5. The CDR3 is 15 residues long. Germline-derived CDR1 and CDR2 are LGHNA and YSLEER. The CDR3 is CASSHPGQGAYEQYF. The CDR3 DNA follows: TGCGCCAGCAGCCACCCGGGACAGGGAGCCTACGAGCAGTACTTC.

This rearrangement joins TRBV25-1 to TRBJ2-7; possible D gene TRBD1, 6 bases. The CDR3 covers 15 residues. Germline CDR1 MGHDK, CDR2 SYGVNS. Trimming stripped 1 base from V and 0 bases from J, with 10 bases between. The CDR3 coding sequence is TGTGCCAGCAGTGAATCGCAGGGGATCTCCTACGAGCAGTACTTC. Its protein product is CASSESQGISYEQYF.

V is TRBV5-1 and J is TRBJ1-6; D is unresolved. Germline V CDR1 and CDR2: SGHRS, YFSETQ. The CDR3 length is 15 residues. V was pared by 1 base and J by 3 bases, with 8 bases between. CDR3: CASSLNRDYNSPLHF. The CDR3 DNA is TGCGCCAGCAGCTTGAACCGGGACTATAATTCACCCCTCCACTTT. Drawing the rest from reference TRBV5-1 and TRBJ1-6, the complete variable domain is KAGVTQTPRYLIKTRGQQVTLSCSPISGHRSVSWYQQTPGQGLQFLFEYFSETQRNKGNFPGRFSGRQFSNSRSEMNVSTLELGDSALYLCASSLNRDYNSPLHFGNGTRLTVT.